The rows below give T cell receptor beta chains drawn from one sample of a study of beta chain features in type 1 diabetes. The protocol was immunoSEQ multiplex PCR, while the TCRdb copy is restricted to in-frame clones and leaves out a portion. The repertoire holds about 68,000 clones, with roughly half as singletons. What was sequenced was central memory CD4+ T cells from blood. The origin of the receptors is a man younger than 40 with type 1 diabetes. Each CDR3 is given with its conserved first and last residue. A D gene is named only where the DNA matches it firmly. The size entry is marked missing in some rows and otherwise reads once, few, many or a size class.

CDR3 DNA: TGCAGCGTTGAAGGGACAGTAAGCGGCTACACCTTC; CDR3 protein: CSVEGTVSGYTF; D gene: .; J gene: TRBJ1-2; clone size: .; V gene: TRBV29-1
CDR3 DNA: TGTGCCAGCAGTGCCCAGGGGGCCGCGAACACTGAAGCTTTCTTT; CDR3 protein: CASSAQGAANTEAFF; D gene: TRBD1; J gene: TRBJ1-1; clone size: .; V gene: TRBV6-5
CDR3 DNA: TGTGCCAGTAGTTATGATGGGACTAGCGGCACAGATACGCAGTATTTT; CDR3 protein: CASSYDGTSGTDTQYF; D gene: TRBD2; J gene: TRBJ2-3; clone size: few; V gene: TRBV19
CDR3 DNA: TGTGCCAGCAGCTTAGGGCGGGGTCGAACCTTCTCCTACGAGCAGTACTTC; CDR3 protein: CASSLGRGRTFSYEQYF; D gene: .; J gene: TRBJ2-7; clone size: .; V gene: TRBV7-9
CDR3 DNA: TGTGCCAGCAGCTTGGGCGCCCCAGGGGCAGTGAACACTGAAGCTTTCTTT; CDR3 protein: CASSLGAPGAVNTEAFF; D gene: .; J gene: TRBJ1-1; clone size: .; V gene: TRBV13
CDR3 DNA: TGTGCCTGGCGGGGACTAGCGAGCACCGGGGAGCTGTTTTTT; CDR3 protein: CAWRGLASTGELFF; D gene: TRBD2; J gene: TRBJ2-2; clone size: .; V gene: TRBV30
CDR3 DNA: TGTGCCAGCAGCCACCTGGGACAGGGGAGAGAGACCCAGTACTTC; CDR3 protein: CASSHLGQGRETQYF; D gene: TRBD1; J gene: TRBJ2-5; clone size: .; V gene: TRBV14
CDR3 DNA: TGTGCCTGGAGTAGACGGACAGGGGGTTTTTATGGCTACACCTTC; CDR3 protein: CAWSRRTGGFYGYTF; D gene: TRBD1; J gene: TRBJ1-2; clone size: .; V gene: TRBV30
CDR3 DNA: TGTGCCAGCACCCCTAGCGTTAGCTCCTACAATGAGCAGTTCTTC; CDR3 protein: CASTPSVSSYNEQFF; D gene: .; J gene: TRBJ2-1; clone size: few; V gene: TRBV7-2
CDR3 DNA: TGTGCCAGCAGCGTAGCCCACTCACAGGGGGCTTACAATGAGCAGTTCTTC; CDR3 protein: CASSVAHSQGAYNEQFF; D gene: TRBD1; J gene: TRBJ2-1; clone size: .; V gene: TRBV9
CDR3 DNA: TGTGCCAGCATGGGACTAGCGGAAAACACCGGGGAGCTGTTTTTT; CDR3 protein: CASMGLAENTGELFF; D gene: TRBD2; J gene: TRBJ2-2; clone size: .; V gene: TRBV6-5
CDR3 DNA: TGTGCCAGCGGACAGTCTCCTTCACCCCTCCACTTT; CDR3 protein: CASGQSPSPLHF; D gene: .; J gene: TRBJ1-6; clone size: .; V gene: TRBV27
CDR3 DNA: TGTGCCAACAAGTTACTAGCGGAGATCACAGATACGCAGTATTTT; CDR3 protein: CANKLLAEITDTQYF; D gene: TRBD2; J gene: TRBJ2-3; clone size: .; V gene: TRBV2
CDR3 DNA: TGTGCCAGCAGCCAAGATGGGCGTATGACTGAAGCTTTCTTT; CDR3 protein: CASSQDGRMTEAFF; D gene: .; J gene: TRBJ1-1; clone size: few; V gene: TRBV14
CDR3 DNA: TGTGCCAGTTGCCAGGGATATAGCAATCAGCCCCAGCATTTT; CDR3 protein: CASCQGYSNQPQHF; D gene: .; J gene: TRBJ1-5; clone size: .; V gene: TRBV19
CDR3 DNA: TGCGCCAGCAGCCAAGGGACAGGGATCTCCTACAATGAGCAGTTCTTC; CDR3 protein: CASSQGTGISYNEQFF; D gene: TRBD1; J gene: TRBJ2-1; clone size: .; V gene: TRBV4-1
CDR3 DNA: TGTGCCAGTAGTAACCCTAGAACCTACGAGCAGTACTTC; CDR3 protein: CASSNPRTYEQYF; D gene: .; J gene: TRBJ2-7; clone size: .; V gene: TRBV19
CDR3 DNA: TGTGCCATCAGTGAGTCGCCAGGGCAAAATTCACCCCTCCACTTT; CDR3 protein: CAISESPGQNSPLHF; D gene: .; J gene: TRBJ1-6; clone size: few; V gene: TRBV10-3
CDR3 DNA: TGTGCCAGCAGCTTAGGACAGGGGACGAATGGCTACACCTTC; CDR3 protein: CASSLGQGTNGYTF; D gene: TRBD1; J gene: TRBJ1-2; clone size: .; V gene: TRBV7-2
CDR3 DNA: TGTGCCAGCGCCTCCGGGACAGGGGGGACGAAGCAGTACTTC; CDR3 protein: CASASGTGGTKQYF; D gene: TRBD1; J gene: TRBJ2-7; clone size: .; V gene: TRBV9